Reported below is one T cell receptor beta chain. TCRdb's table, derived via immunoSEQ multiplex PCR, lists solely in-frame clones and lacks some. The sample contains about 44,000 clones, over 95% of which appear only once. This record comes from a study of technical replicates of blood from four donors. Germline CDR1 is MNHEY and CDR2 is SVGAGI. The CDR3 loop spans 16 amino acids. The V gene end was trimmed by 3 bases and the J gene end by 9 bases; junction bases not matched to a gene: 12. This TCR derives from a human donor in good health. Sequenced sample: T cells isolated from PBMCs. The chain joins TRBV6-5 to TRBJ2-1, with 9 bases lining up with TRBD2. The CDR3 DNA is TGTGCCAGCAGTTATCACCTTAGCGGGAGCCGGAGTGAGCAGTTCTTC. Translation gives CASSYHLSGSRSEQFF.